The 2 T cell receptor beta chains listed next were all sequenced from one sample in a study of cytomegalovirus exposure and HLA in healthy donors. The PCR ran on 60 Vbeta and 13 Jbeta primers. The method was immunoSEQ multiplex PCR; TCRdb's version includes in-frame clones alone and lacks a portion of them. The sample shows approximately 160,000 clones, 68% of them seen only once. Sequenced sample: PBMCs. All receptors derive from a man aged 45 to 65 in good health and CMV-seronegative.

The rearrangement uses TRBV18 and TRBJ2-7; D gene ambiguous. Germline V gene lookup returns CDR1 KGHSH and CDR2 LQKENI. V was pared by 3 bases and J by 6 bases, with 15 bases between. The CDR3 totals 14 residues. CDR3 coding DNA: TGTGCCAGCTCACCGGTAGCAGCGACGGGCGAGCAGTACTTC. This codes for CASSPVAATGEQYF.

The V call is TRBV4-1, the J call TRBJ1-1; weak D call: TRBD1 (5 bases). The germline gives CDR1 MGHRA, CDR2 YSYEKL. The CDR3 has 14 residues. V gave up 3 bases and J gave up 1 base, with 9 bases separating them. CDR3 sequence reads: CASSHTRENTEAFF. The CDR3 DNA sequence: TGCGCCAGCAGCCATACCAGGGAGAACACTGAAGCTTTCTTT.